Below, 7 T cell receptor beta chains from the same sample are listed, as sequenced in a study of T cells in Graves' hyperthyroidism and ophthalmopathy. Amplification yielded TCR beta CDR3 regions, with RNA transcripts as the source. The study used the HTBI primer set for a first-round RT-PCR of the TCR CDR3. TCRdb re-called the multiplex PCR reads through MiXCR, storing one row per CDR3 protein. This table holds about 690,000 distinct CDR3 sequences, 17% found once. Source material: blood. Receptors originate from a man aged 50-59 years with Graves' hyperthyroidism.

This clonotype was seen repeatedly, ten times or more. The rearrangement links TRBV3-1 to TRBJ2-7; tentatively, D is TRBD1 (6 bases). This CDR3 contains 14 residues. CDR1 is LGHDT, CDR2 YNNKEL, per germline (reference sequence). The germline V and J ends were trimmed by 1 base and 2 bases, with 9 bases remaining between them. The CDR3 DNA follows: TGTGCCAGCAGCCAAGGCCGACAGGCCTACGAGCAGTACTTC. Residues: CASSQGRQAYEQYF.

Regarding this clonotype: This clone may be a read error of a much larger clone one base away. V gene TRBV28 combines with J gene TRBJ1-1; 7 positions agree with TRBD1. Germline V gene data show CDR1 as MDHEN and CDR2 as SYDVKM. There are 14 residues in the CDR3. The chain's CDR3 is CASSARSIRGLASF. CDR3 coding DNA: TGTGCCAGCAGTGCAAGATCGATAAGGGGGCTAGCTTCCTTT. The complete variable domain, with remaining parts taken from reference TRBV28 and TRBJ1-1, reads DVKVTQSSRYLVKRTGEKVFLECVQDMDHENMFWYRQDPGLGLRLIYFSYDVKMKEKGDIPEGYSVSREKKERFSLILESASTNQTSMYLCASSARSIRGLASFGQGTRLTVV.

The chain joins TRBV19 to TRBJ2-2; D not certain. This CDR3 is built from 13 residues. Germline CDR1 LNHDA, CDR2 SQIVND (reference sequence). V gave up 3 bases and J gave up 7 bases, with 9 bases separating them. CDR3 nucleotides: TGTGCCAGTAGTATTATGGTCGTCGGGGAGCTGTTTTTT. Amino acid sequence: CASSIMVVGELFF.

A remark on this clonotype: A read error may explain this, as a much larger clone is one base away. This chain joins TRBV10-1 and TRBJ2-2; 10 nucleotides match TRBD1. The CDR3 is made up of 15 amino acids. Germline CDR1 and CDR2: WNHNN and SYGVQD (reference sequence). The DNA for the CDR3 is TGCGCCGGCAGGCCCGGGACAGGGGAAACCGGGGAGCTGTTTTTT. As protein: CAGRPGTGETGELFF.

This clonotype has a count of ten or more. The chain links TRBV10-3 to TRBJ2-5; 9 bases map to TRBD1. The CDR3 is 17 residues long. V shed 3 bases and J 2 bases; nucleotides not matched to a gene: 10. Germline CDR1 and CDR2: ENHRY and SYGVKD. The DNA of the CDR3 is TGTGCCATCAGTGATACCACAGGGGGCATCTGGCAAGAGACCCAGTACTTC. Its translation: CAISDTTGGIWQETQYF.

Only a few counts were recorded for this clonotype. This chain uses TRBV7-9 with TRBJ2-2, with TRBD1 matching 7 bases. The length of the CDR3 is 15 residues. From germline, CDR1 is SEHNR and CDR2 FQNEAQ (reference sequence). Trimming cost V 5 bases and J 1 base; bases outside gene matches: 4. CDR3 amino acids: CASSRGQLNTGELFF. The CDR3 DNA sequence: TGTGCCAGCAGCCGGGGACAGCTGAACACCGGGGAGCTGTTTTTT. Using reference TRBV7-9 and TRBJ2-2 for the parts outside the CDR3, the full variable domain is DTGVSQNPRHKITKRGQNVTFRCDPISEHNRLYWYRQTLGQGPEFLTYFQNEAQLEKSRLLSDRFSAERPKGSFSTLEIQRTEQGDSAMYLCASSRGQLNTGELFFGEGSRLTVL.

The table lists this clonotype with many counts. One junction end does not reproduce the germline sequence, and a read error may be involved. The rearrangement links TRBV7-2 to TRBJ2-7; D perhaps matches TRBD2 (5 bases). Germline assignment: CDR1 SGHTA and CDR2 FQGNSA. The length of the CDR3 is 14 residues. CDR3 loop: CASTLPGATGEQYF. CDR3 bases: TGTGCCAGCACCTTACCTGGTGCTACGGGGGAGCAGTACTTC.